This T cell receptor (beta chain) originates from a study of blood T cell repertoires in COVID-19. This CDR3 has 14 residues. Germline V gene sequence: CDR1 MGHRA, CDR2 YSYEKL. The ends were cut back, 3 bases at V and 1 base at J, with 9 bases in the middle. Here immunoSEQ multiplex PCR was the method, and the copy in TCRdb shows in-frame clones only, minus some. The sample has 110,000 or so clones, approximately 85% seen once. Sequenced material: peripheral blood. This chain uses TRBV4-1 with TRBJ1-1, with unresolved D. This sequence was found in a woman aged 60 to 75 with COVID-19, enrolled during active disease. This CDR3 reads CASSHESGNTEAFF. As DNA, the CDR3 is TGCGCCAGCAGCCACGAGTCCGGGAACACTGAAGCTTTCTTT.